One and the same sample provided the 29 T cell receptor beta chains below, sequenced in a study of cytomegalovirus exposure and HLA in healthy donors. It was with 60 Vbeta and 13 Jbeta primers that the PCR ran. Assay used: immunoSEQ multiplex PCR; TCRdb lists only in-frame clones, some missing. The sample has 95,000 to 150,000 clones; around 70% are singletons. Sequencing was carried out using PBMCs. The receptors derive from a woman aged 40 to 50 in good health and CMV-seronegative.

J is TRBJ2-6 and V is TRBV2, with 7 bases aligning to TRBD2. V lost 2 bases to trimming and J lost 0 bases; unmatched junction nucleotides: 7. This CDR3 contains 18 residues. The germline V gene has CDR1 SNHLY and CDR2 FYNNEI. CDR3 amino acids: CASSEQASGPSGANVLTF. In nucleotides, the CDR3 is TGTGCCAGCAGTGAACAGGCTAGCGGACCCTCTGGGGCCAACGTCCTGACTTTC. Filled out from reference TRBV2 and TRBJ2-6, the complete variable domain reads EPEVTQTPSHQVTQMGQEVILRCVPISNHLYFYWYRQILGQKVEFLVSFYNNEISEKSEIFDDQFSVERPDGSNFTLKIRSTKLEDSAMYFCASSEQASGPSGANVLTFGAGSRLTVL.

V is TRBV7-2 and J is TRBJ2-3; 7 bases are shared with TRBD2. There are 14 residues in the CDR3. Germline-derived CDR1 and CDR2 are SGHTA and FQGNSA. The junction had 2 bases not matched to a gene; V was cut back by 4 bases and J by 1 base. Here the CDR3 reads CASSSGLRTDTQYF. In DNA form, the CDR3 reads TGTGCCAGCAGCTCGGGACTACGCACAGATACGCAGTATTTT.

This clone was seen a handful of times. Written as DNA, the CDR3 is TGTGCCAGCAGCCCCCTCGTTGCAGGGGGCAGGGCTAATGAAAAACTGTTTTTT. This sequence encodes CASSPLVAGGRANEKLFF. V gene TRBV4-2 combines with J gene TRBJ1-4; the match to TRBD1 covers 8 bases. Germline CDR1 reads LGHNA; CDR2 reads YNFKEQ. The J segment lost 3 bases and the V segment lost 4 bases, leaving 13 bases of the junction unmatched. This CDR3 has 18 amino acids.

This clone was counted a single time. V gene TRBV5-1 combines with J gene TRBJ1-1; 8 bases fit TRBD1. Germline V gene lookup returns CDR1 SGHRS and CDR2 YFSETQ. This CDR3 region has 14 residues. Trimming took 4 bases from V and 1 from J; bases not matched to a gene: 3. In nucleotides, the CDR3 is TGCGCCAGCAGCGGCGGGACAGGGAACACTGAAGCTTTCTTT. This codes for CASSGGTGNTEAFF.

The V call is TRBV9, the J call TRBJ2-5; TRBD1 matches at 11 bases. V trimming: 3 bases; J trimming: 4 bases; junction bases outside the gene matches: 5. This CDR3 has 15 residues. In germline, CDR1 is SGDLS, CDR2 YYNGEE. This chain's CDR3 is CASSGGGQGGETQYF. The DNA for the CDR3 is TGTGCCAGCAGCGGCGGGGGACAGGGGGGAGAGACCCAGTACTTC.

Worth noting for this clone: The junction does not match germline at one end; this may be a read error. The genes are TRBV18 and TRBJ2-5; TRBD1 aligns across 7 bases. The CDR3 extends over 14 amino acids. The germline V gene has CDR1 KGHSH and CDR2 LQKENI. CDR3 coding DNA: TGTGCCGGCTCACCAGAGGGGGCATCAGAGACCCAGTACTTC. This translates into CAGSPEGASETQYF.

J is TRBJ2-1 and V is TRBV25-1; 7 bases are a match to TRBD1. CDR3 length: 16 residues. CDR1 and CDR2 (germline): MGHDK, SYGVNS. V lost 5 bases and J lost 0; bases outside the gene matches: 7. CDR3 coding DNA: TGTGCCAGCAGTAGAGGGGGCCTTGACTCCTACAATGAGCAGTTCTTC. Encoded protein: CASSRGGLDSYNEQFF.

The V and J genes are TRBV7-9 and TRBJ2-5, with D uncertain. The last part of the DNA fits TRBJ2-7 better; the J call may be wrong. CDR1 SEHNR and CDR2 FQNEAQ come from the germline V gene (reference sequence). This CDR3 comprises 12 residues. The CDR3 is CASSLSSYEQYF. The CDR3 coding sequence is TGTGCCAGCAGCCTTAGCTCCTACGAGCAGTACTTC.

J is TRBJ2-7 and V is TRBV7-2; 7 bases are a match to TRBD1. The CDR3 is 12 amino acids. The V and J ends lost 5 bases and 6 bases, in that order; junction bases with no gene match: 4. CDR1 and CDR2 (germline): SGHTA, FQGNSA. CDR3 bases: TGTGCCAGCAGCCAGGACAGGTTCGAGCAGTACTTC. Its protein product is CASSQDRFEQYF.

The rearrangement uses TRBV7-9 and TRBJ1-1; D is possibly TRBD1 (5 bases). Germline V gene lookup returns CDR1 SEHNR and CDR2 FQNEAQ (reference sequence). Trimming cost V 5 bases and J 6 bases, with 10 bases left between them. CDR3 size: 12 residues. The CDR3 here is CASSIRQPEAFF. The CDR3 DNA sequence: TGTGCCAGCAGCATCCGACAGCCTGAAGCTTTCTTT.

The chain employs TRBV10-3 and TRBJ2-1, with 8 positions matching TRBD1. Unmatched junction bases numbered 15, after V lost 0 bases and J lost 2 bases. The germline V gene encodes CDR1 ENHRY and CDR2 SYGVKD. The CDR3 has 20 amino acids. CDR3 amino acids: CAISESRTGRGSGAYNEQFF. Here the CDR3 DNA reads TGTGCCATCAGTGAGTCGAGGACAGGGCGAGGTTCGGGCGCCTACAATGAGCAGTTCTTC.

This chain links TRBV11-3 with TRBJ1-6; tentatively, D is TRBD1 (5 bases). The CDR3 has 14 residues. The germline V and J ends were trimmed by 5 bases and 10 bases, with 15 bases remaining between them. Looked up from germline, CDR1 is SGHNT and CDR2 is YENEEA. This chain's CDR3 is CASSEGQTLSPLHF. The CDR3 DNA is TGTGCCAGCAGCGAAGGACAAACCCTATCACCCCTCCACTTT.

CDR3 nucleotide sequence: TGTGCCAGCAGCCTTGACAGGGAAAATTCACCCCTCCACTTT. Translated: CASSLDRENSPLHF. J is TRBJ1-6 and V is TRBV5-4; 7 bases are a match to TRBD1. Germline lookup yields CDR1 SGHNT and CDR2 YYREEE (reference sequence). Trimming removed 4 bases from V and 7 bases from J; junction bases left unmatched: 5. CDR3 length: 14 residues. Supplemented by reference TRBV5-4 and TRBJ1-6, the full variable domain reads ETGVTQSPTHLIKTRGQQVTLRCSSQSGHNTVSWYQQALGQGPQFIFQYYREEENGRGNFPPRFSGLQFPNYSSELNVNALELDDSALYLCASSLDRENSPLHFGNGTRLTVT.

This rearrangement joins TRBV4-3 to TRBJ1-5; D is unresolved. CDR3 length: 16 residues. Trimming took 0 bases from V and 9 from J, leaving 18 bases between them. Per germline, CDR1 LGHNA and CDR2 YSLEER. This CDR3 is CASSQDAVVSALPQHF. The CDR3 region has the DNA TGCGCCAGCAGCCAAGACGCGGTCGTTTCGGCCCTGCCCCAGCATTTT.

The chain joins TRBV5-1 to TRBJ2-1; 7 bases fit TRBD2. CDR1 SGHRS and CDR2 YFSETQ come from the germline V gene. With V trimmed by 0 bases and J by 5 bases, 5 bases remained unmatched. This CDR3 contains 15 residues. CDR3: CASSLESGNHNEQFF. For the CDR3, the DNA is TGCGCCAGCAGCTTGGAAAGCGGGAACCACAATGAGCAGTTCTTC.

J is TRBJ2-7 and V is TRBV30, with D possibly TRBD1 on 6 matching bases. In germline, CDR1 is GTSNPN, CDR2 SVGIG (reference sequence). Trimming removed 5 bases at V and 2 bases at J, with 19 bases between. The CDR3 covers 15 residues. Written as DNA, the CDR3 is TGTGCCTGGGTGCCCCCGACAGGTCTAACCTACGAGCAGTACTTC. Encoded protein: CAWVPPTGLTYEQYF.

The chain recombines TRBV7-8 with TRBJ2-7, with 7 positions matching TRBD1. V trimming: 5 bases; J trimming: 3 bases; junction bases outside the gene matches: 10. CDR1 is SGHVS, CDR2 FQNEAQ, per germline. CDR3 size: 15 residues. The CDR3 loop is CASSAPGTDLYEQYF. CDR3 bases: TGTGCCAGCAGCGCCCCCGGGACAGACCTCTACGAGCAGTACTTC.

Points on this clone: A much larger clone is a single base away; this may be a read error. The limits of the CDR3 on the DNA are not certain, so only TCRdb's listed CDR3 is given. The rearrangement joins TRBV29-1 to TRBJ1-1. 11 amino acids form the CDR3, both terminal residues included. CDR1 is SQVTM and CDR2 is ANQGSEA in the germline V gene. CDR3: CSVGGGTEALF.

The chain links TRBV5-6 to TRBJ2-2; possibly TRBD1 for D (6 bases). The length of the CDR3 is 15 residues. Germline loops: CDR1 SGHDT, CDR2 YYEEEE. Deletions cut 4 bases from V and 1 base from J, with 11 bases between. In nucleotides, the CDR3 is TGTGCCAGCAGCGAAGGGACACTGAACACCGGGGAGCTGTTTTTT. It specifies CASSEGTLNTGELFF. Complete variable domain (other parts from reference TRBV5-6 and TRBJ2-2): DAGVTQSPTHLIKTRGQQVTLRCSPKSGHDTVSWYQQALGQGPQFIFQYYEEEERQRGNFPDRFSGHQFPNYSSELNVNALLLGDSALYLCASSEGTLNTGELFFGEGSRLTVL.

This clone was detected only a few times. The genes are TRBV7-8 and TRBJ2-1; D perhaps matches TRBD2 (6 bases). The CDR3 is made up of 15 amino acids. The germline gives CDR1 SGHVS, CDR2 FQNEAQ. V shed 6 bases and J shed 1 base, with 13 bases lying between them. The CDR3: CASSWDSLSYNEQFF. As DNA, the CDR3 is TGTGCCAGCAGTTGGGACTCGTTATCCTACAATGAGCAGTTCTTC.

The chain is built from TRBV7-9 and TRBJ1-5; D is perhaps TRBD1 (5 bases). Trimming pared 5 bases from V and 2 bases from J, leaving 7 bases between. The CDR3 is 13 amino acids. From germline, CDR1 is SEHNR and CDR2 FQNEAQ (reference sequence). The DNA of the CDR3 is TGTGCCAGCAGCACACAGGGCAATCAGCCCCAGCATTTT. Residues: CASSTQGNQPQHF.

The chain joins TRBV7-2 to TRBJ2-5; TRBD1 might be the D (6 bases). V lost 6 bases and J 5 bases, leaving 10 bases between the germline ends. The germline gives CDR1 SGHTA, CDR2 FQGNSA. The CDR3 extends over 12 amino acids. CDR3 sequence reads: CASSRRGETQYF. The CDR3 bases are TGTGCCAGCAGTCGCAGGGGTGAGACCCAGTACTTC.

This clone was detected once. The chain combines TRBV28 with TRBJ1-5; 9 bases fit TRBD1. Germline V lookup: CDR1 MDHEN, CDR2 SYDVKM. V was pared by 6 bases and J by 7 bases, with 7 bases of the junction left unmatched. This CDR3 comprises 14 residues. CDR3 nucleotide sequence: TGTGCCAGCAGAGCGCGGACAGGGGTGCAGCCCCAGCATTTT. This sequence encodes CASRARTGVQPQHF.

The gene calls are TRBV5-1 and TRBJ2-1; D may be TRBD1 (6 bases). With 3 bases removed from V and 0 bases from J, the gap between germline ends came to 10 bases. CDR1 and CDR2 from the germline V gene are SGHRS and YFSETQ. There are 15 residues in the CDR3. CDR3 sequence (DNA): TGCGCCAGCAGCTGGGGACAAAGCTCCTACAATGAGCAGTTCTTC. Translating gives CASSWGQSSYNEQFF.

The chain uses TRBV20-1 and TRBJ1-2; D is uncertain. The CDR3 loop spans 11 amino acids. Looked up from germline, CDR1 is DFQATT and CDR2 is SNEGSKA (reference sequence). The ends were cut back, 3 bases at V and 9 bases at J, with 11 bases in the middle. CDR3 residues: CSASLRQRYTF. CDR3 in DNA: TGCAGTGCTAGCCTCAGGCAACGCTACACCTTC.

With respect to this clone: One end of the junction is discordant with germline, which a read error may explain. The rearrangement links TRBV7-7 to TRBJ2-1, with 8 bases that match TRBD2. The CDR3 runs to 17 residues. CDR1 is SSHAT, CDR2 FNYEAQ, per germline (reference sequence). CDR3 DNA sequence: TGTGCTAGCAGCAGCGTCCTGGGACTAGTCCCTAGTAGTGAGCAGTTCTTC. The encoded protein is CASSSVLGLVPSSEQFF.

This chain connects TRBV19 to TRBJ2-5, with D hard to call. In germline, CDR1 is LNHDA, CDR2 SQIVND (reference sequence). This CDR3 has 14 amino acids. V gave up 6 bases and J gave up 5 bases, with 16 bases separating them. CDR3 in amino acids: CASRTKGEWETQYF. The CDR3 DNA sequence: TGTGCCAGTAGGACAAAAGGTGAGTGGGAGACCCAGTACTTC.

This sequence joins TRBV4-3 and TRBJ2-7; D may be TRBD2 (5 bases). This CDR3 spans 14 amino acids. With 1 base removed from V and 12 bases from J, the gap between germline ends came to 19 bases. Germline CDR1 and CDR2: LGHNA and YSLEER. CDR3 DNA sequence: TGCGCCAGCAGCCAAGTGCCCGGACTGGGTCCTGGGTACTTC. This sequence encodes CASSQVPGLGPGYF.

As to this clone: The junction differs from germline at one of its ends, possibly a read error. The chain recombines TRBV6-1 with TRBJ2-7, with D possibly matching TRBD2 (5 bases). This CDR3 is built from 14 residues. The germline V gene has CDR1 MNHNS and CDR2 SASEGT. CDR3 sequence (DNA): TGCGCCAGCAGCGCCGGCATTGGAGGATCCGAGCAGTACTTC. Protein product: CASSAGIGGSEQYF.